Presented here are 28 T cell receptor beta chains from one specimen sequenced in a study of blood T cells in healthy people across ages. A sample-barcoded 5' primer and a J-beta primer mix were used in a second PCR of about 6 to 11 cycles. TCRdb re-called the 5' RACE reads with MiXCR, one entry per CDR3 protein. The sample shows a few hundred thousand distinct CDR3 sequences, 27% of them seen only once. This same sample was also taken into another study, of T cells of mothers and their children.

Input material: blood. The receptors were gathered from a boy between 2 and 10 years old in good health.

This clonotype was found a few times. V gene TRBV15 combines with J gene TRBJ2-2, with TRBD2 as a possible D gene (5 bases). The ends were cut back, 1 base at V and 5 bases at J, with 14 bases in the middle. Per the germline V gene, CDR1 is LNHNV and CDR2 is YYDKDF (reference sequence). The CDR3 extends over 16 amino acids. CDR3 amino acids: CATSRGAEGQTGELFF. In DNA, the CDR3 is TGTGCCACCAGCAGAGGGGCAGAGGGCCAAACCGGGGAGCTGTTTTTT.

This clonotype was recorded a few times. V is TRBV20-1 and J is TRBJ2-1, with D hard to call. The J call is in doubt because the DNA end fits TRBJ2-5 better. Germline V lookup: CDR1 DFQATT, CDR2 SNEGSKA (reference sequence). The CDR3 runs 13 residues. In DNA form, the CDR3 reads TGCAGTGCCAGCCCGACGGACCGGGAGACCCAGTACTTC. Protein: CSASPTDRETQYF.

The genes are TRBV29-1 and TRBJ2-2; D may be TRBD1 or TRBD2 (5 bases each). The CDR3 covers 14 residues. With 6 bases removed from V and 1 base from J, the gap between germline ends came to 12 bases. CDR1 is SQVTM and CDR2 is ANQGSEA in the germline V gene. The CDR3 nucleotides read TGCAGCGTCGGTGGGACCTTGAACACCGGGGAGCTGTTTTTT. As protein: CSVGGTLNTGELFF.

V is TRBV20-1 and J is TRBJ2-2, with D possibly being TRBD2 (6 bases). The CDR3 runs 17 residues. Germline CDR1 is DFQATT and CDR2 is SNEGSKA (reference sequence). V was shortened by 0 bases and J by 0 bases, with 14 bases between the two germline ends. CDR3 bases: TGCAGTGCTAGAGAAAGAACTAGCTCCGCGAACACCGGGGAGCTGTTTTTT. Translating it yields CSARERTSSANTGELFF.

This clonotype has more than one count but fewer than ten. The V call is TRBV24-1, the J call TRBJ1-2, with a weak D call TRBD1 (5 bases). The CDR3 runs to 16 residues. The germline V gene encodes CDR1 KGHDR and CDR2 SFDVKD. Trimming removed 2 bases at V and 5 bases at J, with 17 bases between. CDR3 sequence: CATSDSSGTGPYGYTF. Written as DNA, the CDR3 is TGTGCCACCAGTGATTCCTCCGGGACGGGTCCGTATGGCTACACCTTC.

This sequence joins TRBV25-1 and TRBJ2-5, with D possibly matching TRBD1 (6 bases). This CDR3 is 13 amino acids long. The V and J ends lost 1 base and 5 bases respectively, with 8 bases between them. Germline V gene data show CDR1 as MGHDK and CDR2 as SYGVNS. CDR3 residues: CASSEWGLETQYF. The CDR3 DNA follows: TGTGCCAGCAGTGAATGGGGGCTGGAGACCCAGTACTTC. Full variable domain (outside the CDR3, taken from reference TRBV25-1 and TRBJ2-5): EADIYQTPRYLVIGTGKKITLECSQTMGHDKMYWYQQDPGMELHLIHYSYGVNSTEKGDLSSESTVSRIRTEHFPLTLESARPSHTSQYLCASSEWGLETQYFGPGTRLLVL.

The rearrangement links TRBV15 to TRBJ2-3, with 10 bases lining up with TRBD1. The CDR3 spans 15 residues. The V segment lost 5 bases and the J segment 5 bases; nucleotides outside the gene matches: 7. Looked up from germline, CDR1 is LNHNV and CDR2 is YYDKDF (reference sequence). CDR3 loop: CATSPTGGWVDTQYF. The CDR3 bases are TGTGCCACCAGCCCGACAGGGGGCTGGGTAGATACGCAGTATTTT.

The rearrangement joins TRBV20-1 to TRBJ2-5; 7 bases map to TRBD1. V shed 5 bases, J shed 5 bases, and the junction held 8 bases outside the gene matches. CDR1 DFQATT and CDR2 SNEGSKA come from the germline V gene (reference sequence). The CDR3 is 13 amino acids. This CDR3 reads CSAPTGSAETQYF. CDR3 DNA: TGCAGTGCTCCGACAGGGAGTGCGGAGACCCAGTACTTC.

The chain employs TRBV15 and TRBJ1-2; D uncertain. The V gene's germline CDR1 is LNHNV and CDR2 YYDKDF (reference sequence). The CDR3 spans 12 residues. The V end was cut by 0 bases, the J end by 3 bases, with 2 bases between. The CDR3 sequence is CATSREYYGYTF. CDR3 nucleotides: TGTGCCACCAGCAGAGAGTACTATGGCTACACCTTC.

This clonotype was found a few times. The CDR3 DNA follows: TGCAGTGCTAGTCGCGGCGCGCAAGAGACCCAGTACTTC. This encodes CSASRGAQETQYF. The chain uses TRBV20-1 and TRBJ2-5; D not resolved. Per the germline V gene, CDR1 is DFQATT and CDR2 is SNEGSKA (reference sequence). Trimming took 3 bases from V and 2 from J, leaving 10 bases between them. The CDR3 runs to 13 residues.

CDR3 sequence reads: CASSRTEYYEQYF. For the CDR3, the DNA is TGTGCCAGCTCGAGGACCGAATATTACGAGCAGTACTTC. V is TRBV6-2 or TRBV6-3 and J is TRBJ2-7; D is unclear. The germline V and J ends were trimmed by 8 bases and 4 bases, with 15 bases remaining between them. CDR3 size: 13 residues. CDR1 MNHEY and CDR2 SVGEGT come from the germline V gene.

The chain recombines TRBV28 with TRBJ2-5; D not resolved. The DNA end is a closer match to TRBJ2-1, so the J assignment may be wrong. The CDR3 extends over 11 amino acids. CDR1 is MDHEN and CDR2 is SYDVKM in the germline V gene. The CDR3 loop is CASSLLDEQFF. DNA for the CDR3: TGTGCCAGCAGTTTACTGGACGAACAGTTCTTC.

The J gene is TRBJ1-1, the V gene TRBV20-1, with unresolved D. The V gene lost 2 bases and the J gene lost 8 bases, with 12 bases spanning the gap. CDR3 length: 12 amino acids. The V gene's germline CDR1 is DFQATT and CDR2 SNEGSKA (reference sequence). The CDR3 nucleotides are TGCAGTGCTAGACCGACCTTAGGGGAAGCTTTCTTT. It yields the protein CSARPTLGEAFF.

This clonotype was observed once. The V call is TRBV6-1, the J call TRBJ2-5; 10 bases are a match to TRBD2. The CDR3 runs to 15 residues. V lost 4 bases and J lost 5; bases outside the gene matches: 7. Germline CDR1 MNHNS, CDR2 SASEGT. The CDR3: CASSVGLAPGETQYF. CDR3 coding DNA: TGTGCCAGCAGTGTGGGACTAGCGCCCGGTGAGACCCAGTACTTC.

In this sample, this clonotype turned up a few times. The V call is TRBV3-1, the J call TRBJ2-1; 7 bases are shared with TRBD1. Germline loops: CDR1 LGHDT, CDR2 YNNKEL (reference sequence). The trim removed 2 bases at V and 5 bases at J, leaving 6 bases unmatched. The CDR3 spans 15 residues. This CDR3 reads CASSQLDRHNNEQFF. DNA for the CDR3: TGTGCCAGCAGCCAACTGGACAGGCACAACAATGAGCAGTTCTTC.

This sequence joins TRBV6-5 and TRBJ1-1; 7 positions match TRBD1. V shed 0 bases and J 1 base; nucleotides not matched to a gene: 5. This CDR3 has 16 amino acids. Germline lookup yields CDR1 MNHEY and CDR2 SVGAGI. CDR3 residues: CASSYSKTGRNTEAFF. For the CDR3, the DNA is TGTGCCAGCAGTTACTCAAAGACAGGGAGGAACACTGAAGCTTTCTTT.

V gene TRBV20-1 combines with J gene TRBJ2-7; D uncertain. This CDR3 contains 16 residues. V was pared by 3 bases and J by 0 bases, with 18 bases between. Germline V lookup: CDR1 DFQATT, CDR2 SNEGSKA (reference sequence). CDR3 DNA: TGCAGTGCTAGCAGATACCTCCTGGGCGGCTCCTACGAGCAGTACTTC. Amino acids: CSASRYLLGGSYEQYF.

The rearrangement joins TRBV28 to TRBJ1-5; 11 bases map to TRBD1. The CDR3 has 15 residues. V dropped 10 bases and J dropped 6; count of bases not matched to a gene: 11. Germline V gives CDR1 MDHEN, CDR2 SYDVKM. Written as DNA, the CDR3 is TGTGCCACCTGGCCCACGGGGACAGGGGGTCAGCCCCAGCATTTT. Translating it yields CATWPTGTGGQPQHF.

This clonotype was seen only a few times. The gene calls are TRBV7-9 and TRBJ2-3; D ambiguous. There are 13 residues in the CDR3. V lost 3 bases and J lost 2, with 6 bases in between. Germline V gives CDR1 SEHNR, CDR2 FQNEAQ (reference sequence). CDR3 protein: CASSLTYTDTQYF. The CDR3, as DNA: TGTGCCAGCAGCTTGACCTACACAGATACGCAGTATTTT.

The rearrangement uses TRBV12-3 or TRBV12-4 and TRBJ1-3; D is possibly TRBD1 (6 bases). Deletions cut 6 bases from V and 6 bases from J, with 18 bases between. This CDR3 comprises 15 residues. The CDR3 is CASSPTGVRENTIYF. The CDR3 DNA sequence: TGTGCCAGCAGCCCGACAGGTGTGAGAGAAAACACCATATATTTT.

The J gene is TRBJ1-3, the V gene TRBV2, with D tentatively TRBD1 (5 bases). The ends were cut back, 6 bases at V and 2 bases at J, with 17 bases in the middle. The CDR3 covers 16 residues. Germline V gene lookup returns CDR1 SNHLY and CDR2 FYNNEI. CDR3 sequence (DNA): TGTGCCAGCAGCTCACGCGGGGCCAAAACTGGAAACACCATATATTTT. Translated, it gives CASSSRGAKTGNTIYF.

This clonotype appeared a few times. The chain uses TRBV9 and TRBJ1-1; 7 bases align to TRBD1. There are 15 residues in the CDR3. With V trimmed by 4 bases and J by 1 base, 7 bases remained unmatched. The germline gives CDR1 SGDLS, CDR2 YYNGEE. The CDR3 DNA is TGTGCCAGCAGCTCGGGACAGCTAACGAACACTGAAGCTTTCTTT. Translated, it gives CASSSGQLTNTEAFF.

J is TRBJ2-3 and V is TRBV28; D is tentatively TRBD1 or TRBD2 (5 bases each). Trimming removed 5 bases from V and 3 bases from J, with 24 bases in between. The CDR3 is made up of 18 amino acids. Germline V gene sequence: CDR1 MDHEN, CDR2 SYDVKM. DNA for the CDR3: TGTGCCAGCAGTAGCTCTCCCGGGACCTCGAATGAGACAGATACGCAGTATTTT. Its protein product is CASSSSPGTSNETDTQYF.

The rearrangement uses TRBV7-9 and TRBJ2-3, with 10 positions matching TRBD2. Unmatched junction bases numbered 11, after V lost 4 bases and J lost 1 base. The CDR3 length is 18 residues. The germline CDR1 and CDR2 sequences are SEHNR and FQNEAQ (reference sequence). The CDR3 protein is CASSSGLAGEVGTDTQYF. CDR3 sequence (DNA): TGTGCCAGCAGCTCGGGTCTAGCGGGAGAGGTTGGCACAGATACGCAGTATTTT.

The gene calls are TRBV20-1 and TRBJ2-3; 7 positions match TRBD2. The germline CDR1 and CDR2 sequences are DFQATT and SNEGSKA (reference sequence). After removal of 0 bases from V and 6 bases from J, the junction contained 9 bases not matched to a gene. CDR3 length: 15 amino acids. CDR3 amino acids: CSARDPGGVRDTQYF. The CDR3 coding sequence is TGCAGTGCTAGAGATCCGGGGGGAGTACGGGATACGCAGTATTTT.

The chain couples TRBV20-1 to TRBJ1-4; 8 bases map to TRBD1. CDR1 is DFQATT and CDR2 is SNEGSKA in the germline V gene (reference sequence). This CDR3 has 15 amino acids. V trimming: 4 bases; J trimming: 0 bases; junction bases outside the gene matches: 4. CDR3 coding DNA: TGCAGTGCTAACCGACAGGGGACAACTAATGAAAAACTGTTTTTT. This codes for CSANRQGTTNEKLFF.

The chain has TRBV5-1 and TRBJ2-5; 9 bases map to TRBD2. Trimming took 4 bases from V and 5 from J; bases not matched to a gene: 12. This CDR3 is built from 16 residues. The germline CDR1 and CDR2 sequences are SGHRS and YFSETQ. CDR3 sequence reads: CASSPNIAGEGETQYF. The CDR3 DNA sequence: TGCGCCAGCAGCCCTAACATAGCGGGAGAAGGGGAGACCCAGTACTTC.

The chain has TRBV24-1 and TRBJ1-5, with D possibly matching TRBD1 (6 bases). Germline V lookup: CDR1 KGHDR, CDR2 SFDVKD. With 10 bases removed from V and 6 bases from J, the gap between germline ends came to 15 bases. The CDR3 totals 13 residues. CDR3 region: CATITGLRQPQHF. DNA for the CDR3: TGTGCCACGATAACAGGGCTTCGTCAGCCCCAGCATTTT.